The 19 T cell receptor beta chains below come from one sample, sequenced in a study of cytomegalovirus exposure and HLA in healthy donors. The PCR used 60 Vbeta and 13 Jbeta primers. Produced via immunoSEQ multiplex PCR; TCRdb's table is partial and in-frame only. The profile shows 95,000 to 130,000 clones, 60% to 85% of them singletons. Material: PBMCs. These receptors came from a woman under 30 in good health and CMV-seronegative.

This clone was observed a handful of times. This chain joins TRBV18 and TRBJ2-5; 11 nucleotides agree with TRBD2. Germline lookup yields CDR1 KGHSH and CDR2 LQKENI. With V trimmed by 0 bases and J by 5 bases, 5 bases remained unmatched. The CDR3 contains 16 residues. CDR3 bases: TGTGCCAGCTCACCACCTAGCGGGGGGGCCGAGGAGACCCAGTACTTC. Amino acids: CASSPPSGGAEETQYF.

This chain joins TRBV6-1 and TRBJ2-1; D is unclear. Germline lookup yields CDR1 MNHNS and CDR2 SASEGT. Trimming removed 6 bases from V and 5 bases from J, with 8 bases in between. The CDR3 totals 12 residues. CDR3 DNA: TGTGCCAGCAGAGAGTTAAACAATGAGCAGTTCTTC. It encodes CASRELNNEQFF.

V is TRBV6-1 and J is TRBJ2-5, with 8 bases fitting TRBD1. V lost 7 bases, J lost 1 base, and 5 bases stayed unmatched. Germline assignment: CDR1 MNHNS and CDR2 SASEGT. The CDR3 sequence is 14 residues long. CDR3 sequence reads: CASIRTGIQETQYF. In DNA form, the CDR3 reads TGTGCCAGCATCCGGACAGGGATCCAAGAGACCCAGTACTTC.

V usage is TRBV30 and J usage is TRBJ2-4; a weak D match, TRBD1 (5 bases). The CDR3 consists of 14 residues. Germline V gene lookup returns CDR1 GTSNPN and CDR2 SVGIG (reference sequence). V lost 0 bases and J lost 6, with 12 bases in between. The CDR3 protein is CAWSVGGAVNIQYF. The DNA of the CDR3 is TGTGCCTGGAGTGTCGGTGGGGCGGTAAACATTCAGTACTTC. Using reference TRBV30 and TRBJ2-4 for the parts outside the CDR3, the full variable domain is SQTIHQWPATLVQPVGSPLSLECTVEGTSNPNLYWYRQAAGRGLQLLFYSVGIGQISSEVPQNLSASRPQDRQFILSSKKLLLSDSGFYLCAWSVGGAVNIQYFGAGTRLSVL.

The table lists this clone with a count of one. The CDR3, as DNA: TGTGCCAGCAGTCGACAGGGGGCTAGGGAAAAACTGTTTTTT. Its protein product is CASSRQGAREKLFF. The V gene is TRBV6-5, the J gene TRBJ1-4; 10 bases align to TRBD1. Germline lookup yields CDR1 MNHEY and CDR2 SVGAGI. This CDR3 is built from 14 residues. Unmatched junction bases numbered 5, after V lost 5 bases and J lost 8 bases.

The V call is TRBV30, the J call TRBJ1-3, with D hard to call. The CDR3 spans 14 residues. Deletions cut 5 bases from V and 0 bases from J, with 11 bases between. Germline values: CDR1 GTSNPN, CDR2 SVGIG (reference sequence). CDR3 sequence: CAWSDASSGNTIYF. CDR3 nucleotide sequence: TGTGCCTGGTCTGATGCTAGCTCTGGAAACACCATATATTTT.

The genes are TRBV2 and TRBJ1-2; the match to TRBD1 covers 11 bases. Germline CDR1 is SNHLY and CDR2 is FYNNEI. Trimming at V came to 3 bases and at J to 7 bases, leaving 7 bases not matched to a gene. This CDR3 is built from 15 residues. As DNA, the CDR3 is TGTGCCAGCAGTGAGGGACAGGGGGATCGGCGTGGCTACACCTTC. Protein: CASSEGQGDRRGYTF.

As concerns this clone: The sample holds other DNA sequences that translate to the same CDR3. The gene calls are TRBV5-1 and TRBJ2-7; TRBD2 is a possible D gene (6 bases). The germline gives CDR1 SGHRS, CDR2 YFSETQ. The V gene lost 0 bases and the J gene lost 3 bases, with 10 bases spanning the gap. The CDR3 is 14 residues long. The chain's CDR3 is CASSLGAGSYEQYF. The CDR3 nucleotides read TGCGCCAGCAGCTTGGGGGCGGGGAGCTACGAGCAGTACTTC.

V gene TRBV25-1 combines with J gene TRBJ2-1; D not certain. CDR1 MGHDK and CDR2 SYGVNS come from the germline V gene. Trimming removed 5 bases at V and 5 bases at J, with 4 bases between. The CDR3 runs to 11 residues. CDR3 sequence: CASSTNNEQFF. CDR3 bases: TGTGCCAGCAGTACTAACAATGAGCAGTTCTTC.

This clone was found a few times. This chain uses TRBV6-1 with TRBJ2-1, with TRBD2 matching over 9 bases. Germline CDR1 MNHNS, CDR2 SASEGT. CDR3 length: 15 amino acids. The junction had 2 bases not matched to a gene; V was cut back by 1 base and J by 4 bases. The CDR3, as DNA: TGTGCCAGCAGTGAAGAAGCGGGGGGTTACAATGAGCAGTTCTTC. It encodes CASSEEAGGYNEQFF.

The chain employs TRBV6-5 and TRBJ1-6; 8 bases match TRBD1. From germline, CDR1 is MNHEY and CDR2 SVGAGI. V dropped 5 bases and J dropped 7; count of bases not matched to a gene: 4. The CDR3 contains 14 residues. CDR3 amino acids: CASSTRGRNSPLHF. CDR3 nucleotide sequence: TGTGCCAGCAGTACCAGGGGGCGGAATTCACCCCTCCACTTT.

The count of this clone is one. This chain connects TRBV2 to TRBJ2-7; TRBD1 agrees at 8 bases. V lost 4 bases and J lost 2; bases outside the gene matches: 1. The CDR3 is made up of 13 amino acids. In germline, CDR1 is SNHLY, CDR2 FYNNEI. CDR3 sequence reads: CASSGTGTYEQYF. CDR3 DNA: TGTGCCAGCAGTGGGACAGGGACCTACGAGCAGTACTTC.

V and J are TRBV6-1 and TRBJ2-7, with 8 bases lining up with TRBD1. Germline CDR1 is MNHNS and CDR2 is SASEGT. The CDR3 length is 14 residues. The V and J ends lost 11 bases and 0 bases, in that order; junction bases with no gene match: 9. The DNA of the CDR3 is TGTGCCGGCACACAGGGGGGCAGCTCCTACGAGCAGTACTTC. Encoded protein: CAGTQGGSSYEQYF.

V and J are TRBV7-2 and TRBJ1-2; the match to TRBD1 covers 8 bases. Unmatched junction bases numbered 7, after V lost 1 base and J lost 0 bases. CDR3 length: 17 residues. Germline V gene data show CDR1 as SGHTA and CDR2 as FQGNSA. CDR3: CASSLGAGGASNYGYTF. CDR3 in DNA: TGTGCCAGCAGCTTAGGGGCAGGGGGCGCGTCTAACTATGGCTACACCTTC. Complete variable domain (other parts from reference TRBV7-2 and TRBJ1-2): GAGVSQSPSNKVTEKGKDVELRCDPISGHTALYWYRQSLGQGLEFLIYFQGNSAPDKSGLPSDRFSAERTGGSVSTLTIQRTQQEDSAVYLCASSLGAGGASNYGYTFGSGTRLTVV.

This chain uses TRBV27 with TRBJ2-7; 9 nucleotides match TRBD1. The CDR3 covers 15 residues. CDR1 and CDR2 from the germline V gene are MNHEY and SMNVEV (reference sequence). The V and J ends lost 3 bases and 1 base, in that order; junction bases with no gene match: 4. This CDR3 reads CASSFLGTGSYEQYF. CDR3 coding DNA: TGTGCCAGCAGTTTTCTAGGGACAGGGTCCTACGAGCAGTACTTC.

This sequence joins TRBV11-2 and TRBJ2-7; D is possibly TRBD1 (6 bases). The V gene's germline CDR1 is SGHAT and CDR2 FQNNGV. The V gene lost 2 bases and the J gene lost 2 bases, with 10 bases spanning the gap. CDR3 size: 14 residues. The CDR3 nucleotides read TGTGCCAGCAGCTTACGGGACACTACCTACGAGCAGTACTTC. It yields the protein CASSLRDTTYEQYF.

This rearrangement joins TRBV4-1 to TRBJ1-4, with D possibly matching TRBD1 (5 bases). The CDR3 is 15 residues long. V dropped 4 bases and J dropped 0 bases, with 9 bases sitting between them. Germline-derived CDR1 and CDR2 are MGHRA and YSYEKL. The DNA for the CDR3 is TGCGCCAGCAGCCCCAGGGCAGCAACTAATGAAAAACTGTTTTTT. As protein: CASSPRAATNEKLFF.

This chain connects TRBV5-6 to TRBJ1-1, with TRBD1 matching over 7 bases. The V segment lost 7 bases and the J segment 3 bases; nucleotides outside the gene matches: 6. CDR3 length: 13 residues. CDR1 and CDR2 (germline): SGHDT, YYEEEE. CDR3 sequence reads: CASCPQGDTEAFF. The CDR3 DNA reads TGTGCCAGCTGCCCTCAGGGGGACACTGAAGCTTTCTTT.

This rearrangement joins TRBV7-9 to TRBJ2-3; TRBD2 aligns across 7 bases. The junction had 13 bases not matched to a gene; V was cut back by 2 bases and J by 2 bases. The CDR3 has 18 amino acids. Germline V gives CDR1 SEHNR, CDR2 FQNEAQ (reference sequence). CDR3 sequence: CASSLRQRGPGYTDTQYF. The CDR3 nucleotides read TGTGCCAGCAGCTTAAGGCAGCGGGGCCCCGGGTACACAGATACGCAGTATTTT.